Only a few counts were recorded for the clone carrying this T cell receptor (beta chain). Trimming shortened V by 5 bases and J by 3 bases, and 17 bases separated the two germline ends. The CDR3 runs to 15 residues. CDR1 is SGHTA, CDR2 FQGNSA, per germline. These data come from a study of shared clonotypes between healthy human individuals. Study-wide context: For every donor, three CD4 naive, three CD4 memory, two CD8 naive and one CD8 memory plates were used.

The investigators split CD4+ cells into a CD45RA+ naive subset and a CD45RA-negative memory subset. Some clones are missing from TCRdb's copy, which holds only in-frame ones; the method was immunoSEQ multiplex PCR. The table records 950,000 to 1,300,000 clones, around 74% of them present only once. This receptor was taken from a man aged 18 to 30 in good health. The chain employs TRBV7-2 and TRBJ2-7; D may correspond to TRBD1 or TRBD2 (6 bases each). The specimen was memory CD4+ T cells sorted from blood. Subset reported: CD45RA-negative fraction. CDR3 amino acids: CASSRLEGVGYEQYF. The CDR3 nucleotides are TGTGCCAGCAGCCGGCTGGAGGGGGTGGGCTACGAGCAGTACTTC.